The present TCR beta chain was sequenced within a study of blood T cells in healthy people across ages. The donors, healthy Caucasians from Russia, were aged about 6 to 95. PCR was performed a second time for about 6 to 11 cycles using a sample-barcoded 5' primer and a J-beta primer mix. TCRdb re-analysed the 5' RACE reads in MiXCR, keeping a single row per CDR3 protein. The repertoire includes approximately 800,000 distinct CDR3 sequences, 60% to 80% of them detected once, and roughly 26% sits in the top ten. Germline CDR1 reads ENHRY; CDR2 reads SYGVKD. Trimming shortened V by 7 bases and J by 3 bases, and 10 bases separated the two germline ends. This CDR3 contains 12 residues.

This sequence originates from a man in his thirties or forties in good health. Specimen: blood. The rearrangement uses TRBV10-3 and TRBJ2-7; D is undetermined. This chain's CDR3 is CAIKADVYEQYF. In DNA, the CDR3 is TGTGCCATCAAGGCAGATGTCTACGAGCAGTACTTC.